A selection of T cell receptor beta chains follows, all from one sample in a study of shared clonotypes between healthy human individuals. Data came from immunoSEQ multiplex PCR; TCRdb stores just in-frame clones and leaves some out. The sample consists of about 580,000 clones, roughly 98% of them appearing once. Sample: naive CD8+ T cells sorted from blood. The source is a man aged 25-45 years in good health. Each CDR3 is given with its conserved first and last residue. The order of the fields is CDR3 DNA, CDR3 protein, J gene, clone size, D gene, V gene. D genes are given only for firm matches. Size is omitted from some rows. Given values are once, few, many or a class for expanded clones.

CDR3nt: TGTGCCAGAATGAGGGGTAGCGGGCGTAAATACGAGCAGTACTTC
CDR3aa: CARMRGSGRKYEQYF
j_gene: TRBJ2-7
abundance: once
d_gene: TRBD2
v_gene: TRBV27

CDR3nt: TGTGCCAGCACGGGACAGGGGAACACTGAAGCTTTCTTT
CDR3aa: CASTGQGNTEAFF
j_gene: TRBJ1-1
abundance: .
d_gene: TRBD1
v_gene: TRBV25-1

CDR3nt: TGTGCCAGCAGGCGTGGAGGCGATGGCTACACCTTC
CDR3aa: CASRRGGDGYTF
j_gene: TRBJ1-2
abundance: .
d_gene: .
v_gene: TRBV2

CDR3nt: TGTGCCAGCAGCCCATGGGACACAGATACGCAGTATTTT
CDR3aa: CASSPWDTDTQYF
j_gene: TRBJ2-3
abundance: once
d_gene: .
v_gene: TRBV11-2

CDR3nt: TGTGCCAGCAGCTTAACCGGGGGAGGGTACAATGAGCAGTTCTTC
CDR3aa: CASSLTGGGYNEQFF
j_gene: TRBJ2-1
abundance: .
d_gene: TRBD2
v_gene: TRBV11-2

CDR3nt: TGTGCCTGGATAGCCTACAATGAGCAGTTCTTC
CDR3aa: CAWIAYNEQFF
j_gene: TRBJ2-1
abundance: .
d_gene: .
v_gene: TRBV30

CDR3nt: TGTGCCAGCAAAGAGACGGATAATGAAAAACTGTTTTTT
CDR3aa: CASKETDNEKLFF
j_gene: TRBJ1-4
abundance: once
d_gene: .
v_gene: TRBV27

CDR3nt: TGTGCCAGCAGCTGGGGACAAAGCAATCAGCCCCAGCATTTT
CDR3aa: CASSWGQSNQPQHF
j_gene: TRBJ1-5
abundance: .
d_gene: .
v_gene: TRBV28

CDR3nt: TGTGCCAGCAGCCCACCACAGGCCCTAGGTTCAGACGAGCAGTACTTC
CDR3aa: CASSPPQALGSDEQYF
j_gene: TRBJ2-7
abundance: .
d_gene: .
v_gene: TRBV5-5

CDR3nt: TGTGCCAGCTCGAACTACGGGACTCACGAGCAGTACTTC
CDR3aa: CASSNYGTHEQYF
j_gene: TRBJ2-7
abundance: .
d_gene: .
v_gene: TRBV27

CDR3nt: TGTGCCAGCAGCCTAAGTCCGGGGCCTTCCTACGAGCAGTACTTC
CDR3aa: CASSLSPGPSYEQYF
j_gene: TRBJ2-7
abundance: once
d_gene: .
v_gene: TRBV27

CDR3nt: TGTGCCAGCAGTTTACGTCCCTCCGAGCAGTACTTC
CDR3aa: CASSLRPSEQYF
j_gene: TRBJ2-7
abundance: .
d_gene: .
v_gene: TRBV27

CDR3nt: TGTGCCAGCAGTACACCGGGACAGGCCCATCAGCCCCAGCATTTT
CDR3aa: CASSTPGQAHQPQHF
j_gene: TRBJ1-5
abundance: .
d_gene: TRBD1
v_gene: TRBV27

CDR3nt: TGTGCCAGCAGCTTATTTGACTCCTACGAGCAGTACTTC
CDR3aa: CASSLFDSYEQYF
j_gene: TRBJ2-7
abundance: .
d_gene: .
v_gene: TRBV13

CDR3nt: TGTGCCAGCAGCTTGATCGTTCAGATCCCCTACGAGCAGTACTTC
CDR3aa: CASSLIVQIPYEQYF
j_gene: TRBJ2-7
abundance: .
d_gene: .
v_gene: TRBV5-5

CDR3nt: TGTGCCAGCAGCAACGGACTAGCGGGAGATGAGCAGTACTTC
CDR3aa: CASSNGLAGDEQYF
j_gene: TRBJ2-7
abundance: .
d_gene: TRBD2
v_gene: TRBV9

CDR3nt: TGTGCCAGCAGCTTACCCAGCGGGATATTAGATACGCAGTATTTT
CDR3aa: CASSLPSGILDTQYF
j_gene: TRBJ2-3
abundance: .
d_gene: TRBD2
v_gene: TRBV5-4

CDR3nt: TGCGCCAGCAGCCCTACGGGGGCCCCAGATACGCAGTATTTT
CDR3aa: CASSPTGAPDTQYF
j_gene: TRBJ2-3
abundance: .
d_gene: .
v_gene: TRBV5-1

CDR3nt: TGCGCCAGCACGATGGGAGCGGGAGGGCCCCACGAGCAGTACTTC
CDR3aa: CASTMGAGGPHEQYF
j_gene: TRBJ2-7
abundance: .
d_gene: TRBD2
v_gene: TRBV5-1

CDR3nt: TGTGCCAGCAGTGACATGGTACCGGGAGGGATCCAAGAGACCCAGTACTTC
CDR3aa: CASSDMVPGGIQETQYF
j_gene: TRBJ2-5
abundance: once
d_gene: TRBD2
v_gene: TRBV25-1

CDR3nt: TGTGCCAGCACCCTGGGCAGGGGGAACACTGAAGCTTTCTTT
CDR3aa: CASTLGRGNTEAFF
j_gene: TRBJ1-1
abundance: .
d_gene: .
v_gene: TRBV28

CDR3nt: TGTGCCAGCAGTGCCCTGGGAGACTCGAACACCGGGGAGCTGTTTTTT
CDR3aa: CASSALGDSNTGELFF
j_gene: TRBJ2-2
abundance: .
d_gene: .
v_gene: TRBV6-4

CDR3nt: TGTGCCAGCAGCAGAGCACTAGCGGGAGGTAACACCGGGGAGCTGTTTTTT
CDR3aa: CASSRALAGGNTGELFF
j_gene: TRBJ2-2
abundance: .
d_gene: TRBD2
v_gene: TRBV7-8

CDR3nt: TGTGCCAGCAGCTTCTCCACTTATACCTACGAGCAGTACTTC
CDR3aa: CASSFSTYTYEQYF
j_gene: TRBJ2-7
abundance: .
d_gene: .
v_gene: TRBV5-4

CDR3nt: TGTGCCAGTAACCATGGACAGCGCAATCAGCCCCAGCATTTT
CDR3aa: CASNHGQRNQPQHF
j_gene: TRBJ1-5
abundance: once
d_gene: .
v_gene: TRBV19

CDR3nt: TGTGCCACTGGGGGGAACACTGAAGCTTTCTTT
CDR3aa: CATGGNTEAFF
j_gene: TRBJ1-1
abundance: .
d_gene: .
v_gene: TRBV6-5

CDR3nt: TGTGCCACCAAACTAATTCTTACACCTAGCGGCACAGATACGCAGTATTTT
CDR3aa: CATKLILTPSGTDTQYF
j_gene: TRBJ2-3
abundance: .
d_gene: .
v_gene: TRBV27

CDR3nt: TGTGCCAGCAGCCCCGAAGGGGACAGGGTTGGCTACACCTTC
CDR3aa: CASSPEGDRVGYTF
j_gene: TRBJ1-2
abundance: .
d_gene: TRBD1
v_gene: TRBV7-3

CDR3nt: TGTGCCAGCAGCTTATTAACTGGCAATCAGCCCCAGCATTTT
CDR3aa: CASSLLTGNQPQHF
j_gene: TRBJ1-5
abundance: .
d_gene: .
v_gene: TRBV7-9

CDR3nt: TGTGCCAGCAGCTTAGATGGGGCCTATGAGCAGTTCTTC
CDR3aa: CASSLDGAYEQFF
j_gene: TRBJ2-1
abundance: .
d_gene: .
v_gene: TRBV11-2

CDR3nt: TGTGCCAGCAGCTTGGAATTTTCGCCGGGACAACCGACCCAGTACTTC
CDR3aa: CASSLEFSPGQPTQYF
j_gene: TRBJ2-5
abundance: .
d_gene: .
v_gene: TRBV5-6

CDR3nt: TGTGCCAGCAGCGACAGCCTGAACACTGAAGCTTTCTTT
CDR3aa: CASSDSLNTEAFF
j_gene: TRBJ1-1
abundance: .
d_gene: .
v_gene: TRBV7-9

CDR3nt: TGTGCCAGCAGTTCACGTCCGGAGACCCAGTACTTC
CDR3aa: CASSSRPETQYF
j_gene: TRBJ2-5
abundance: .
d_gene: .
v_gene: TRBV27

CDR3nt: TGTGCCAGCAGTCGAAGGATTATCTCCTACGAGCAGTACTTC
CDR3aa: CASSRRIISYEQYF
j_gene: TRBJ2-7
abundance: .
d_gene: .
v_gene: TRBV28

CDR3nt: TGTGCCAGCAGTATACAGGGGTATGAGCAGTTCTTC
CDR3aa: CASSIQGYEQFF
j_gene: TRBJ2-1
abundance: once
d_gene: TRBD1
v_gene: TRBV27

CDR3nt: TGTGCCAGCAGTTTGGTAGGAAATCAGCCCCAGCATTTT
CDR3aa: CASSLVGNQPQHF
j_gene: TRBJ1-5
abundance: .
d_gene: .
v_gene: TRBV27

CDR3nt: TGCGCCAGCAGCCAAGATCAATCCGGTACCGGGGAGCTGTTTTTT
CDR3aa: CASSQDQSGTGELFF
j_gene: TRBJ2-2
abundance: .
d_gene: .
v_gene: TRBV4-3